This T cell receptor beta chain stems from a study of blood T cell repertoires in COVID-19 (TCRdb year 2020). Broadly, across the study: The collaborator samples originated in the United States, Italy and Spain and spanned the acute and convalescent phases of COVID-19. The prospective study material was composed of cDNA or gDNA derived from T cells, B-cell-depleted T cells, or PBMCs. Deeply sampled blood TCRbeta repertoires from subjects exposed to, actively infected with, or recovered from COVID-19 were included in the dataset. A freely available public database, intended as a resource for researchers studying the immune response to SARS-CoV-2, is where the repertoires were released. The samples were drawn from two sources: the first 160 participants of the ongoing ImmuneRACE study, and 1,000 to 1,500 subjects contributed by 6 global collaborators. A de-identified subject ID, COVID-19 status, age in years and sex were almost always included in the sample metadata. Where HLA class I and class II types were available, the types were taken from metadata supplied by the sample provider, not from assay-based typing. Points the paper makes about the study in general: The quantity of clinical and demographic metadata differed by source and by participant and was supplied without curation.

In regard to this clone: Its antigen is unknown. One base away there is no much larger clone; base qualities are not given.

The immunoSEQ Assay, a bias-controlled multiplex PCR, was used to amplify TCRbeta CDR3 regions from genomic DNA. The paper's processing steps were these. Nucleated cell counts per sample were estimated from amplification of reference gene primers within the assay. To quantify the absolute abundance of each unique TCRbeta CDR3 rearrangement, sequence reads were collapsed and filtered. Productive Simpson clonality was computed per sample as the square root of Simpson's diversity index over productive rearrangements. Not all clones reach the TCRdb copy of this immuneACCESS table, which keeps in-frame sequences only. Checked studies attribute under half of the gap to unresolved V genes and leave the rest unexplained. D and trimming come from the DNA, and the V and J calls and clone size come from that table. Here the sample has roughly 250,000 clones; approximately 79% occur a single time. The ten largest clones take up approximately 4% of the sample.

The CDR3 measures 15 amino acids from cysteine to phenylalanine. Just the 45-base CDR3 DNA is kept, in frame starting at base 1. The germline V gene provides CDR1 MNHEY and CDR2 SVGAGI. Here V drops 5 bases and J drops 3 bases, and the junction holds 4 bases not matched to any gene. The collaborating institutions used their own protocols to collect whole blood in K2EDTA tubes. For TCRbeta analysis, collaborator samples were shipped as frozen whole blood, as isolated PBMCs, or as DNA extracted from either sample type. The sample taken for sequencing was peripheral blood. This sequence was found in a woman in her thirties or forties with active or convalescent COVID-19. This receptor chain uses TRBV6-5 and TRBJ1-5, with 10 bases in between that match TRBD1. The CDR3 protein: CASSTGTGVNQPQHF. The nucleotides read TGTGCCAGCAGTACCGGGACAGGGGTCAATCAGCCCCAGCATTTT.